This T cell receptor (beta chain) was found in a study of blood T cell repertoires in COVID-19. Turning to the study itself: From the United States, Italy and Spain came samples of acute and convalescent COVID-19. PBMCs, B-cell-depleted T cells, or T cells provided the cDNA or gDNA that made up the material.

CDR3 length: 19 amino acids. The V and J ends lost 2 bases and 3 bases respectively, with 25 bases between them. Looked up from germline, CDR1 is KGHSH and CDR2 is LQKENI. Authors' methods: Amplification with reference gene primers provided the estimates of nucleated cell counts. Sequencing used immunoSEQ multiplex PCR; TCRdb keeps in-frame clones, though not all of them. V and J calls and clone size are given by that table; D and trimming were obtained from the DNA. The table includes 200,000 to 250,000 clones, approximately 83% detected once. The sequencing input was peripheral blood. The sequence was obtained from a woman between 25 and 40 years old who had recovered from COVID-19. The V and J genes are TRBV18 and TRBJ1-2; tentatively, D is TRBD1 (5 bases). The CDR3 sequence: CASSPMSGTGPAGDYGYTF. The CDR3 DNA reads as TGTGCCAGCTCACCAATGAGCGGGACGGGGCCCGCGGGGGACTATGGCTACACCTTC.